The rows below give T cell receptor beta chains drawn from one sample of a study of OX40 agonist ivuxolimab in advanced cancers. TCRdb keeps only in-frame clones here, not all; method: immunoSEQ multiplex PCR. This sample has tens of thousands of clones, with roughly 88% found just once. Sequences were derived from CD4+ or CD8+ T cells sorted from blood, sampled in a trial of the OX40 agonist ivuxolimab. The receptors shown here come from an adult with an advanced solid tumor such as melanoma, head and neck, liver or kidney cancer. Both conserved end residues are part of each CDR3. Fields, in order: J gene, V gene, clone size, D gene, CDR3 protein, CDR3 DNA. A D gene is named only where the DNA matches it firmly. Clone size is shown for a subset of rows, as once, few, many or a class of expanded clone.

>TRBJ2-2|TRBV5-4|-|TRBD2
CASSPGGHLANTGELFF
TGTGCCAGCAGCCCGGGAGGCCACCTCGCGAACACCGGGGAGCTGTTTTTT
>TRBJ2-1|TRBV18|-|TRBD2
CASSPGLAEEVGFF
TGTGCCAGCTCACCGGGACTAGCGGAGGAAGTGGGGTTCTTC
>TRBJ2-2|TRBV28|-|TRBD1
CASSSSTGGAHRSGELFF
TGTGCCAGCAGTTCCTCGACAGGGGGCGCCCATCGATCCGGGGAGCTGTTTTTT
>TRBJ2-7|TRBV10-1|-|-
CASSESTAPYEQYF
TGCGCCAGCAGTGAGTCTACGGCCCCCTACGAGCAGTACTTC
>TRBJ2-7|TRBV5-1|-|-
CASSRDGSYEQYF
TGCGCCAGCAGCCGGGACGGATCCTACGAGCAGTACTTC
>TRBJ1-5|TRBV2|-|TRBD1
CASTPQGGYQPQHF
TGTGCCAGCACCCCCCAGGGGGGGTATCAGCCCCAGCATTTT
>TRBJ1-3|TRBV5-6|once|-
CASSRSLLRTGNTIYF
TGTGCCAGCAGCAGATCCTTGCTAAGGACTGGAAACACCATATATTTT
>TRBJ1-1|TRBV18|few|-
CASSPQGNTEAFF
TGTGCCAGCTCACCCCAGGGGAACACTGAAGCTTTCTTT
>TRBJ2-1|TRBV5-4|-|-
CASSPGGRDVDEQFF
TGTGCCAGCAGCCCGGGTGGGCGGGATGTTGATGAGCAGTTCTTC
>TRBJ1-4|TRBV6-6|-|-
CASTKGGSYEKLFF
TGTGCCAGTACTAAAGGGGGAAGTTATGAAAAACTGTTTTTT
>TRBJ2-6|TRBV5-4|-|-
CASSFPLGANVLTF
TGTGCCAGCAGCTTCCCCTTGGGGGCCAACGTCCTGACTTTC
>TRBJ1-1|TRBV30|-|-
CAWGRPWGFTMNTEAFF
TGTGCCTGGGGACGACCTTGGGGGTTCACCATGAACACTGAAGCTTTCTTT
>TRBJ2-1|TRBV9|-|TRBD2
CASSVVSGGPYNEQFF
TGTGCCAGCAGCGTAGTTTCGGGAGGGCCTTACAATGAGCAGTTCTTC
>TRBJ1-1|TRBV27|-|-
CASQQMYPTEAFF
TGTGCCAGCCAACAGATGTATCCCACTGAAGCTTTCTTT
>TRBJ1-4|TRBV30|-|-
CAWESGKLFF
TGTGCCTGGGAAAGCGGAAAACTGTTTTTT
>TRBJ2-7|TRBV30|-|-
CAWRKQGAYEQYF
TGTGCCTGGAGGAAACAGGGTGCGTACGAGCAGTACTTC